The clone carrying this TCR beta chain was seen only a few times. Its target is not known. TCRdb processed the 5' RACE reads anew with MiXCR; each CDR3 protein has one entry. The table lists fewer than 650,000 distinct CDR3 sequences, just over 20% of them singletons. The data derive from a study of T cells after yellow fever vaccination. This CDR3 region has 12 residues. V was shortened by 6 bases and J by 5 bases, with 11 bases between the two germline ends. Per the germline V gene, CDR1 is WSHSY and CDR2 is SAAADI. Study outcomes and limitations: There was a small share of clonotypes that showed up in both the CD4 and CD8 compartments.

The sequence derives from a young man who received the YFV17D yellow fever vaccine. Sequences were derived from PBMCs, sampled about 21 days after the first yellow fever vaccination. The genes are TRBV10-2 and TRBJ2-7; D is possibly TRBD1 (7 bases). The CDR3 DNA reads as TGCGCCAGCAGCACCAGGGGGGACGAGCAGTACTTC. Protein product: CASSTRGDEQYF.